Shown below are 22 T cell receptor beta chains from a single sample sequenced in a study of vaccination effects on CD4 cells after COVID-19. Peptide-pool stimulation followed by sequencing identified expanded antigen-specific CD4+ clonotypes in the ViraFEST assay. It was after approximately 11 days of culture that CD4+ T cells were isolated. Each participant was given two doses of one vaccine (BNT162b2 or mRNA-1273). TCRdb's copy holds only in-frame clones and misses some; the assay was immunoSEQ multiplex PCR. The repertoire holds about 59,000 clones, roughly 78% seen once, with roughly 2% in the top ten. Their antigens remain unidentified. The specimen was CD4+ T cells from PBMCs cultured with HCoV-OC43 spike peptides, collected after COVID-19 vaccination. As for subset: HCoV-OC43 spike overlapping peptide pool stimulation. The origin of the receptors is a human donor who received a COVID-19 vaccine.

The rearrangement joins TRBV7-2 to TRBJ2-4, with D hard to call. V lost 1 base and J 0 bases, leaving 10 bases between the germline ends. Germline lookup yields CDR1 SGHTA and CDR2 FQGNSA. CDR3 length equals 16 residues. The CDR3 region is CASSLEGRLAKNIQYF. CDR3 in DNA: TGTGCCAGCAGCTTAGAGGGTCGATTAGCCAAAAACATTCAGTACTTC.

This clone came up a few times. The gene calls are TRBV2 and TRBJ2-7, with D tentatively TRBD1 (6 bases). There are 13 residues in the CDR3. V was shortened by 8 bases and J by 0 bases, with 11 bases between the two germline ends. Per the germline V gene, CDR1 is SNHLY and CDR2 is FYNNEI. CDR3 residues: CASATGPSYEQYV. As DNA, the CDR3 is TGTGCCAGCGCGACAGGACCCTCCTACGAGCAGTACGTC.

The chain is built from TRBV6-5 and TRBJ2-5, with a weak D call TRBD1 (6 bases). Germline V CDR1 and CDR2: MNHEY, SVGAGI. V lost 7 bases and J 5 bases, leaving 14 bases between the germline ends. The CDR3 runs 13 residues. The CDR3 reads CASIRNRVETQYF. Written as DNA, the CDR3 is TGTGCCAGCATTCGTAACAGGGTCGAGACCCAGTACTTC.

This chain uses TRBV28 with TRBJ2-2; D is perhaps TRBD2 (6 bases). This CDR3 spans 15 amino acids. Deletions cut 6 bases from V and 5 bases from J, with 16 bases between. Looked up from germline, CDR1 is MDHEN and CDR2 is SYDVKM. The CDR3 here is CASRNSRRGTGELFF. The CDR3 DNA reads TGTGCCAGCAGGAACTCCCGGAGGGGAACCGGGGAGCTGTTTTTT.

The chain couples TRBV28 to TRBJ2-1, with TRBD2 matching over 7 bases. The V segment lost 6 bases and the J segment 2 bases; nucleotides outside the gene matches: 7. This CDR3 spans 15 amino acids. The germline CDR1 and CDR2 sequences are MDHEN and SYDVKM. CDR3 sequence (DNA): TGTGCCAGCAGAGGGGCGGGGGACCCCTACAATGAGCAGTTCTTC. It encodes CASRGAGDPYNEQFF.

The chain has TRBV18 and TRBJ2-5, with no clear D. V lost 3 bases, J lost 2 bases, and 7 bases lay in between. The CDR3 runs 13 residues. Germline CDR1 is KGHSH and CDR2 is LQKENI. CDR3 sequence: CASSPNGQETQYF. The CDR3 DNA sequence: TGTGCCAGCTCACCGAACGGACAAGAGACCCAGTACTTC.

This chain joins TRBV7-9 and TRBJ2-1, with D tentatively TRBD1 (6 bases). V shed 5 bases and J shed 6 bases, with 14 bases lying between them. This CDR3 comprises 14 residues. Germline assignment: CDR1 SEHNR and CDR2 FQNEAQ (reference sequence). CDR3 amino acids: CASSPQGGGNEQFF. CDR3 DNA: TGTGCCAGCAGCCCACAGGGTGGAGGCAATGAGCAGTTCTTC.

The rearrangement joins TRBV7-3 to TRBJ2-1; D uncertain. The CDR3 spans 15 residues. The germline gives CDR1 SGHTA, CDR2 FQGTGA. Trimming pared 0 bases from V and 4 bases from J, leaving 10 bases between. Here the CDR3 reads CASSLTGALYNEQFF. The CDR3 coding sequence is TGTGCCAGCAGCTTAACAGGAGCCCTTTACAATGAGCAGTTCTTC.

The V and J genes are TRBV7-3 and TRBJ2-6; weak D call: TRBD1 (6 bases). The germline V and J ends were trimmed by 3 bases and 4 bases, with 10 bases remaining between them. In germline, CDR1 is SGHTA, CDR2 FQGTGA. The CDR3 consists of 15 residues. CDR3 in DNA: TGTGCCAGCAGCTTCCAGGGGTCCGGGGCCAACGTCCTGACTTTC. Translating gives CASSFQGSGANVLTF.

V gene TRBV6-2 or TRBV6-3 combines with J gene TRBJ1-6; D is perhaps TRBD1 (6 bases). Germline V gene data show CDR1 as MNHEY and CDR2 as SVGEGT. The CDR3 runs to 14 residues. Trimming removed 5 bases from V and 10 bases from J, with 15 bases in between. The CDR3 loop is CASSKFQGYSPLHF. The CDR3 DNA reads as TGTGCCAGCAGTAAGTTTCAGGGGTACTCACCCCTCCACTTT.

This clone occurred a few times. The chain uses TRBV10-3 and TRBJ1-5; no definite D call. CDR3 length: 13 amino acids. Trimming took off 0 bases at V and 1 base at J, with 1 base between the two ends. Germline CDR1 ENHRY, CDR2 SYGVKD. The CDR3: CAISESSNQPQHF. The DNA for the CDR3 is TGTGCCATCAGTGAGTCGAGCAATCAGCCCCAGCATTTT.

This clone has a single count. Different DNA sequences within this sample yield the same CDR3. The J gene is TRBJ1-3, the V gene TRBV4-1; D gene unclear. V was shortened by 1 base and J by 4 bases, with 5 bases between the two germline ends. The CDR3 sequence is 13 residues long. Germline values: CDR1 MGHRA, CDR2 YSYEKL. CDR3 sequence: CASSQAQGNTIYF. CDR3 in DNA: TGCGCCAGCAGCCAAGCCCAGGGAAACACCATATATTTT.

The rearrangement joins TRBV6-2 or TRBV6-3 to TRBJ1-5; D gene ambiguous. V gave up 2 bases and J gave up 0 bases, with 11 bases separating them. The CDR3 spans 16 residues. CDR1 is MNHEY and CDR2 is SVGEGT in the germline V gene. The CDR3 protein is CASSYRSENSNQPQHF. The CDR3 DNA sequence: TGTGCCAGCAGTTACAGGTCAGAAAATAGCAATCAGCCCCAGCATTTT.

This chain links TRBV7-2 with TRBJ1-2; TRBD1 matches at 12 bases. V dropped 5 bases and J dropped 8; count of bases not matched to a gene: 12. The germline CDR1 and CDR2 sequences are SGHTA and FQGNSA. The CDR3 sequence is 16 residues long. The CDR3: CASSAHPGQGAGGYTF. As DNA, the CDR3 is TGTGCCAGCAGCGCCCACCCGGGACAGGGGGCAGGAGGCTACACCTTC. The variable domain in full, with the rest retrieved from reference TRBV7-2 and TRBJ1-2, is GAGVSQSPSNKVTEKGKDVELRCDPISGHTALYWYRQSLGQGLEFLIYFQGNSAPDKSGLPSDRFSAERTGGSVSTLTIQRTQQEDSAVYLCASSAHPGQGAGGYTFGSGTRLTVV.

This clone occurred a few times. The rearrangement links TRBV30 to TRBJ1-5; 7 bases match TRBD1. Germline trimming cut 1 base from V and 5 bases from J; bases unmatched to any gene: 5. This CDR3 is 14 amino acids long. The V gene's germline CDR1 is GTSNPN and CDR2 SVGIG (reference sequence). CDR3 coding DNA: TGTGCCTGGAGTGAGCCCAGGGGGGATCAGCCCCAGCATTTT. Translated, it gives CAWSEPRGDQPQHF.

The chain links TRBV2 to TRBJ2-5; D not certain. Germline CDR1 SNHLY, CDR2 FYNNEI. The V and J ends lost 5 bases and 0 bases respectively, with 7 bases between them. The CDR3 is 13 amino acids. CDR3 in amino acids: CASSKGYQETQYF. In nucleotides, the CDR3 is TGTGCCAGCAGTAAAGGGTACCAAGAGACCCAGTACTTC. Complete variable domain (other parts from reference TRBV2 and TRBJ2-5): EPEVTQTPSHQVTQMGQEVILRCVPISNHLYFYWYRQILGQKVEFLVSFYNNEISEKSEIFDDQFSVERPDGSNFTLKIRSTKLEDSAMYFCASSKGYQETQYFGPGTRLLVL.

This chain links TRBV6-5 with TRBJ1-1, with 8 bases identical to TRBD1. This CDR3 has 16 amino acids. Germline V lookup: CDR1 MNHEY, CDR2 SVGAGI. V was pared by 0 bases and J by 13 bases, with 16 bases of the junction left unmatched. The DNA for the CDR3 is TGTGCCAGCAGTTACTCGGGGACCAGGGGGCTAAATGTTGATTTCTTT. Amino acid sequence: CASSYSGTRGLNVDFF.

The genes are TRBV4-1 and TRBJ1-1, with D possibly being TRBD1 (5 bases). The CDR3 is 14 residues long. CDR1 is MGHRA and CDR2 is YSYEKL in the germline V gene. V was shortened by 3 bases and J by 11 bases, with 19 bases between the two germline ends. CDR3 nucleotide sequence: TGCGCCAGCAGCCACGTTGGGCGGGACCCCTGGGCTTTCTTT. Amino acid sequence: CASSHVGRDPWAFF.

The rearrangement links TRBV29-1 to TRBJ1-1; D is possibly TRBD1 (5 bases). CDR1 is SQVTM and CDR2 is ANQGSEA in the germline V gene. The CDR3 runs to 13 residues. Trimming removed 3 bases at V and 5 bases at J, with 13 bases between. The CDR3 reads CSVDVGTGTEAFF. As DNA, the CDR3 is TGCAGCGTTGACGTTGGGACGGGTACTGAAGCTTTCTTT.

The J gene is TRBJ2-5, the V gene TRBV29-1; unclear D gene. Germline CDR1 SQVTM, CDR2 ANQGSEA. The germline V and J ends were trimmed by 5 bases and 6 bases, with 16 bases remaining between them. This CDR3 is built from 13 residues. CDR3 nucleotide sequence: TGCAGCGTTCTCCCCGCCGTATATCAGACCCAGTACTTC. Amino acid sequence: CSVLPAVYQTQYF.

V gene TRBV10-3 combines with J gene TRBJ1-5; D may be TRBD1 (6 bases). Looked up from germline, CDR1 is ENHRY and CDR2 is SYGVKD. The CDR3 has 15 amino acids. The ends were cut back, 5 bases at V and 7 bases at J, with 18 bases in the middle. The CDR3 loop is CAISRQVVSRQPQHF. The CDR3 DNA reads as TGTGCCATCAGTCGACAGGTGGTGTCTCGGCAGCCCCAGCATTTT.

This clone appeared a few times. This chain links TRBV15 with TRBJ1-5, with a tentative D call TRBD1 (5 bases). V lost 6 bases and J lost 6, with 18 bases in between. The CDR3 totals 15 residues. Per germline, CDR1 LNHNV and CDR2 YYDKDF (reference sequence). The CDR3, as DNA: TGTGCCACCAGAAAGGACACGGGGGTGGTTCAGCCCCAGCATTTT. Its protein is CATRKDTGVVQPQHF.